Below, one TCR beta chain is given with its context. The CDR3 contains 13 residues. Germline CDR1 MNHEY, CDR2 SVGAGI. Trimming removed 8 bases from V and 3 bases from J, with 13 bases in between. This sample was included in a study of T cell changes during pregnancy in multiple sclerosis. Measured with immunoSEQ multiplex PCR; TCRdb has only the in-frame clones, and not every one. The table has 65,000 to 95,000 clones, approximately 94% seen once. The sequence came from a female donor in good health, enrolled as a control in a pregnancy study. Sequenced here: peripheral blood, sampled after pregnancy. The V gene is TRBV6-5, the J gene TRBJ1-2, with D possibly being TRBD1 (5 bases). In DNA form, the CDR3 reads TGTGCCAGCTCCCCCGGGGGGTACTATGGCTACACCTTC. This translates into CASSPGGYYGYTF.